This record concerns one T cell receptor beta chain sequence. Ten or more counts support this clonotype. It has no known antigen specificity. Base quality data are lacking; no much larger clone is found one base away. This record belongs to a study of read filtering for tumor transcriptome and immune sequencing (dated by TCRdb to about 2020). Some background on the complete study: Of the patients in the cohort, more than 16 were male and around 15 were female, and their mean age was about 70 years, with a range of about 40 to 85. Under revised international staging, about 8 patients fell into R-ISS I, 16 into R-ISS II and about 7 into R-ISS III. Whole-transcriptome libraries were prepared with the TruSeq RNA Access Library Prep Kit after DNase treatment. TCR-region mapped reads per sample ranged from about 4 to 11 million with IR-seq versus only about 85 to 1273 with RNA-seq. The study compared TCR repertoires from targeted immune repertoire sequencing and bulk whole-transcriptome sequencing run on the same bone marrow samples. A main aim was a read-filtering strategy for immune repertoire data, specifically whether clonotypes supported by a single read should be removed.

TCR libraries were constructed from about 400 ng RNA using the Immunoverse kit, and molecular barcoded adaptors covering alpha/delta and beta/gamma chains were employed. TCR library preparation used the same RNA that went into transcriptome sequencing. Sequencing of the TCR libraries was done on an Illumina HiSeq 4000 with 2 x 150 cycles. Per the original workflow: With MiXCR, TCR reads were aligned to human V, D, J and C references and assembled into CDR3 clonotypes, with quality filtering and error correction included. Clonotype counts and gene usage diversity were analyzed with the tcR package in R. For inspection of raw mapping reads, RNA-seq reads were mapped by STAR aligner version 2.5.3a onto GRCh37 of the human genome. IR-seq fastq files were randomly downsampled with Seqtk 1.3 to test the effect of sequencing depth on detected clonotypes. In-frame beta chains were kept once TCRdb had trimmed the public reads at Q25 with fastp and called clones with MiXCR. Here each entry gathers all rows of one CDR3 protein and keeps the most common genes and DNA. The V and J calls were not made by the authors but by TCRdb's processing. A total of 30,000 to 40,000 distinct CDR3 sequences appear in this sample, roughly 10% of them only once. The ten largest clones add up to around 30% of the sample.

Each patient had bone marrow sampled at the time of active disease. Isolation of bone marrow mononuclear cells was performed by Ficoll-Hypaque density gradient centrifugation. To remove myeloma plasma cells, the cells were labeled with CD138 magnetic microbeads on a MACS separator, and CD138-negative cells were then collected by negative selection. Purity of the isolated cells was checked by flow cytometry on an Attune NxT using CD138 antibodies. Total RNA was extracted using TRIzol reagent and was quantified on a NanoDrop spectrophotometer. Paired RNA-seq and IR-seq were performed on each patient's CD138-negative bone marrow sample. V is reduced by 4 bases and J by 6 bases, leaving a spacing of 14 bases between them. The cysteine opens and the phenylalanine closes a CDR3 of 14 amino acids. Kept here is only the CDR3 DNA, which spans 42 bases and is read in frame from base 1. Via the germline V gene, CDR1 is SGHRS and CDR2 YFSETQ.

What the research found in general, with its limitations: Compared with RNA-seq, IR-seq captured clonotypes at much greater depth and more reliably, and a smaller IR-seq throughput was enough to identify most of the shared clonotypes. Single-read clonotypes made up roughly 82% of clonotypes but roughly 3.2% of total reads in IR-seq, and just under 75% of clonotypes and about 45% of reads in RNA-seq. Rather than purified T cells, the sorted CD138-negative fraction was a mixed bone marrow immune population. The correlation between IR-seq and RNA-seq shared clonotype proportions was increased by removal of single-read clonotypes.

The rearrangement combines TRBV5-1 with TRBJ1-5; a confident D gene designation cannot be given. This TCR came from a donor aged 40 or older with multiple myeloma. The sample comprised a population of CD138-negative cells sorted from bone marrow. This specimen's cell subset or site label, per the study, means: bone marrow mononuclear cells depleted of CD138+ plasma/myeloma cells by negative magnetic selection. The sequence in DNA is TGCGCCAGCAGCCTAGGGTTAGAAGGTCAGCCCCAGCATTTT. This is translated as CASSLGLEGQPQHF.